A single sample is the source of the 13 T cell receptor beta chains below, sequenced in a study of shared clonotypes between healthy human individuals. Clones were read by immunoSEQ multiplex PCR, and TCRdb kept only the in-frame ones, dropping some. The data contain 1.5 million to 2.5 million clones, about 95% of them singletons. Naive-designated CD8 cells lacked CD45RO, were positively enriched for CCR7, and omitted terminally differentiated effector memory CD45RA+ cells. What was sequenced was naive CD8+ T cells sorted from blood. The receptors come from a man aged 18 to 30 in good health.

The chain employs TRBV5-6 and TRBJ2-5; possible D gene TRBD2, 5 bases. V gave up 0 bases and J gave up 2 bases, with 20 bases separating them. Germline V gives CDR1 SGHDT, CDR2 YYEEEE. This CDR3 comprises 18 residues. For the CDR3, the DNA is TGTGCCAGCAGCTTGGAGGGAAGGACCCCCCGGAGGCAAGAGACCCAGTACTTC. This sequence encodes CASSLEGRTPRRQETQYF.

The chain is built from TRBV7-2 and TRBJ2-3, with 11 nucleotides matching TRBD2. With V trimmed by 0 bases and J by 9 bases, 11 bases remained unmatched. The CDR3 length is 17 residues. Germline V CDR1 and CDR2: SGHTA, FQGNSA. DNA of the CDR3: TGTGCCAGCAGCTTAGCCTTATTAGCGGGAGGGCCGTGGACGCAGTATTTT. Amino acid sequence: CASSLALLAGGPWTQYF.

Concerning this clone: The sample contains more than one DNA sequence encoding this CDR3. The chain carries TRBV7-9 and TRBJ1-1; D remains unclear. Germline V gene sequence: CDR1 SEHNR, CDR2 FQNEAQ (reference sequence). Trimming shortened V by 1 base and J by 1 base, and 7 bases separated the two germline ends. The CDR3 sequence is 14 residues long. This chain's CDR3 is CASSLVGENTEAFF. For the CDR3, the DNA is TGTGCCAGCAGCTTAGTCGGGGAGAACACTGAAGCTTTCTTT.

This clone was found once. The sample carries other DNA sequences with the same CDR3. The chain carries TRBV6-5 and TRBJ2-7; 7 bases fit TRBD1. The V gene's germline CDR1 is MNHEY and CDR2 SVGAGI. With 0 bases clipped from V and 0 bases from J, the junction kept 2 bases outside the gene matches. This CDR3 region has 15 residues. The CDR3 nucleotides are TGTGCCAGCAGTTACTCAAGGGACAGCTCCTACGAGCAGTACTTC. It is translated as CASSYSRDSSYEQYF.

Comment on this clone: This CDR3 is also generated by other DNA sequences in the sample. This chain links TRBV6-5 with TRBJ2-7; no definite D call. The CDR3 has 13 amino acids. Trimming removed 2 bases from V and 3 bases from J, with 8 bases in between. CDR1 is MNHEY, CDR2 SVGAGI, per germline. CDR3 protein: CASSYATGYEQYF. CDR3 coding DNA: TGTGCCAGCAGTTACGCGACGGGCTACGAGCAGTACTTC.

The genes are TRBV29-1 and TRBJ1-2; a possible D gene is TRBD1 (6 bases). Trimming stripped 2 bases from V and 3 bases from J, with 13 bases between. Per germline, CDR1 SQVTM and CDR2 ANQGSEA. The CDR3 extends over 14 amino acids. This CDR3 reads CSVERAGEDYGYTF. CDR3 in DNA: TGCAGCGTTGAAAGGGCAGGGGAGGACTATGGCTACACCTTC.

This chain joins TRBV7-6 and TRBJ2-7; TRBD1 aligns across 7 bases. The CDR3 runs to 18 residues. V shed 1 base, J shed 3 bases, and the junction held 15 bases outside the gene matches. CDR1 SGHVS and CDR2 FNYEAQ come from the germline V gene. For the CDR3, the DNA is TGTGCCAGCAGCTTAGAACCCACAGGGGAGTTTTCGGGCTACGAGCAGTACTTC. This encodes CASSLEPTGEFSGYEQYF.

V gene TRBV9 combines with J gene TRBJ2-2; D gene unclear. V lost 8 bases and J 6 bases, leaving 17 bases between the germline ends. Germline lookup yields CDR1 SGDLS and CDR2 YYNGEE. The CDR3 length is 14 residues. This CDR3 is CASMPQNNAGELFF. The CDR3, as DNA: TGTGCCAGTATGCCACAGAATAATGCCGGGGAGCTGTTTTTT.

This sequence joins TRBV18 and TRBJ1-6, with a tentative D call TRBD1 (5 bases). Germline assignment: CDR1 KGHSH and CDR2 LQKENI. CDR3 size: 16 residues. Trimming pared 3 bases from V and 7 bases from J, leaving 16 bases between. CDR3 nucleotide sequence: TGTGCCAGCTCACCGAGTAAAGGGGAGCAGAATTCACCCCTCCACTTT. It encodes CASSPSKGEQNSPLHF. Full variable domain (outside the CDR3, taken from reference TRBV18 and TRBJ1-6): NAGVMQNPRHLVRRRGQEARLRCSPMKGHSHVYWYRQLPEEGLKFMVYLQKENIIDESGMPKERFSAEFPKEGPSILRIQQVVRGDSAAYFCASSPSKGEQNSPLHFGNGTRLTVT.

This clone was picked up a small number of times. The chain has TRBV30 and TRBJ1-1; 7 nucleotides match TRBD1. The germline V gene has CDR1 GTSNPN and CDR2 SVGIG (reference sequence). V was pared by 6 bases and J by 1 base, with 8 bases of the junction left unmatched. The CDR3 is 14 amino acids. The CDR3 nucleotides are TGTGCCTGCCAATCCACAGGGGCGAACACTGAAGCTTTCTTT. It codes for CACQSTGANTEAFF.

As regards this clone: The same CDR3 can be traced to other DNA sequences in this sample. The chain recombines TRBV27 with TRBJ1-4, with D perhaps TRBD1 (6 bases). This CDR3 spans 14 amino acids. The germline CDR1 and CDR2 sequences are MNHEY and SMNVEV (reference sequence). Trimming cost V 3 bases and J 5 bases, with 10 bases left between them. The chain's CDR3 is CASSLTGLNEKLFF. CDR3 bases: TGTGCCAGCAGTTTGACAGGCCTGAATGAAAAACTGTTTTTT.

This clone was observed a single time. The chain joins TRBV25-1 to TRBJ1-4, with 9 bases lining up with TRBD1. In germline, CDR1 is MGHDK, CDR2 SYGVNS. The CDR3 runs to 14 residues. With V trimmed by 6 bases and J by 6 bases, 5 bases remained unmatched. The CDR3 nucleotides read TGTGCCAGCAGGTTACAGGGGGCGGATGAAAAACTGTTTTTT. Its translation: CASRLQGADEKLFF.

The chain employs TRBV11-2 and TRBJ2-7, with 7 bases lining up with TRBD1. The CDR3 contains 16 residues. Per germline, CDR1 SGHAT and CDR2 FQNNGV. The V gene end was trimmed by 0 bases and the J gene end by 2 bases; junction bases not matched to a gene: 7. As DNA, the CDR3 is TGTGCCAGCAGCTTAGATGCAGGACAGGACGCCTACGAGCAGTACTTC. This sequence encodes CASSLDAGQDAYEQYF.